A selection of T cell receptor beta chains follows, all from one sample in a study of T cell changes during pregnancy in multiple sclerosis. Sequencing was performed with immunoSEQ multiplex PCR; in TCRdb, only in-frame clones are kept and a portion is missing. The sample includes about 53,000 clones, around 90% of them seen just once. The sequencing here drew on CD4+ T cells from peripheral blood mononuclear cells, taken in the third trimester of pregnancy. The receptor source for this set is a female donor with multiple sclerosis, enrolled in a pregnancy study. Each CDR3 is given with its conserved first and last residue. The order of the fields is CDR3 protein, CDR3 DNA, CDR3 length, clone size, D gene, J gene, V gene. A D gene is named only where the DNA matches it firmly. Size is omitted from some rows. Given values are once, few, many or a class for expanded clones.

CASSLFGTPGSPLHF TGTGCCAGCAGCCTCTTCGGGACACCTGGTTCACCCCTCCACTTT 15 - - TRBJ1-6 TRBV27
CAWYRGRKDGNTIYF TGTGCCTGGTACAGGGGGCGGAAAGACGGAAACACCATATATTTT 15 - TRBD1 TRBJ1-3 TRBV30
CASSPSDNEQFF TGCGCCAGCAGCCCCAGCGACAATGAGCAGTTCTTC 12 - - TRBJ2-1 TRBV5-1
CASSVAPGNQPQHF TGTGCCAGCAGCGTAGCTCCCGGGAATCAGCCCCAGCATTTT 14 - - TRBJ1-5 TRBV9
CASRGGSTDTQYF TGTGCCAGCCGGGGGGGAAGCACAGATACGCAGTATTTT 13 - TRBD2 TRBJ2-3 TRBV6-4
CASSRDSATYEQYF TGTGCCAGTAGTCGGGACAGCGCGACTTACGAGCAGTACTTC 14 - TRBD1 TRBJ2-7 TRBV19
CASSPQGSGELFF TGCGCCAGCAGCCCACAGGGGTCGGGGGAGCTGTTTTTT 13 - TRBD1 TRBJ2-2 TRBV5-1
CASSQTTGLAGPGETQYF TGTGCCAGCAGCCAAACAACGGGACTAGCGGGGCCCGGTGAGACCCAGTACTTC 18 - TRBD2 TRBJ2-5 TRBV7-8
CASSAGGWGLSTEKLFF TGTGCCAGCAGCGCCGGGGGTTGGGGACTTTCGACTGAAAAACTGTTTTTT 17 - - TRBJ1-4 TRBV9
CASSSDRYTEAFF TGTGCCAGCAGCTCGGACAGATACACTGAAGCTTTCTTT 13 - - TRBJ1-1 TRBV27
CASSVEDRNNSPLHF TGTGCCAGCTCAGTGGAAGACAGAAATAATTCACCCCTCCACTTT 15 - - TRBJ1-6 TRBV6-1
CSVSRGTRDTEAFF TGCAGCGTTAGTCGAGGAACTCGGGACACTGAAGCTTTCTTT 14 once - TRBJ1-1 TRBV29-1
CASSLGNYNSPLHF TGTGCCAGCAGCTTAGGGAACTACAATTCACCCCTCCACTTT 14 - - TRBJ1-6 TRBV7-9
CASAGGADQPQHF TGTGCCAGCGCAGGGGGCGCGGATCAGCCCCAGCATTTT 13 - TRBD1 TRBJ1-5 TRBV6-4
CASSGARGDYGYTF TGTGCCAGCAGTGGGGCCAGGGGAGACTATGGCTACACCTTC 14 - - TRBJ1-2 TRBV25-1
CASSPPTGANTEAFF TGTGCCAGCTCACCACCGACAGGGGCGAACACTGAAGCTTTCTTT 15 - TRBD1 TRBJ1-1 TRBV18
CAIRIGQGTDTQYF TGTGCCATCAGGATCGGACAGGGCACAGATACGCAGTATTTT 14 - TRBD1 TRBJ2-3 TRBV10-3
CASSVVGLANNEQFF TGTGCCAGCAGCGTAGTAGGACTAGCGAACAATGAGCAGTTCTTC 15 - TRBD2 TRBJ2-1 TRBV9
CASSYRLAGSQETQYF TGTGCCAGCAGCTATAGACTAGCGGGGAGTCAAGAGACCCAGTACTTC 16 once TRBD2 TRBJ2-5 TRBV5-4
CASSSMTSGGNHNTQYF TGTGCCAGCAGCTCAATGACTAGCGGGGGGAACCACAATACGCAGTATTTT 17 - TRBD2 TRBJ2-3 TRBV5-8
CASSLPGVQPQHF TGTGCCAGCAGCCTTCCGGGGGTCCAGCCCCAGCATTTT 13 - - TRBJ1-5 TRBV7-8
CASSVAKRQGYNEQFF TGTGCCAGCAGCGTAGCGAAGAGACAGGGCTACAATGAGCAGTTCTTC 16 - TRBD1 TRBJ2-1 TRBV9
CAFSGTSLGEQYF TGTGCCTTTTCCGGGACTAGCCTCGGTGAGCAGTACTTC 13 - TRBD2 TRBJ2-7 TRBV30
CASSELVAKNIQYF TGTGCCAGCAGTGAATTAGTAGCCAAAAACATTCAGTACTTC 14 once - TRBJ2-4 TRBV2
CAVSYRVTNEKLFF TGTGCCGTTTCGTACAGGGTGACTAATGAAAAACTGTTTTTT 14 - - TRBJ1-4 TRBV6-6
CSVAEGSTEAFF TGCAGCGTTGCGGAGGGTTCCACTGAAGCTTTCTTT 12 - - TRBJ1-1 TRBV29-1
CASRVRDRGGEAFF TGTGCCAGCAGGGTACGGGACAGGGGAGGTGAAGCTTTCTTT 14 - TRBD1 TRBJ1-1 TRBV5-4
CASRAGQANQPQHF TGTGCCAGCAGGGCTGGACAGGCAAATCAGCCCCAGCATTTT 14 - TRBD1 TRBJ1-5 TRBV6-1
CASSQRGGAYEQYF TGTGCCAGCAGTCAACGAGGGGGGGCTTACGAGCAGTACTTC 14 - - TRBJ2-7 TRBV6-6
CASSPERSSYNEQFF TGTGCCAGCTCACCCGAGCGGAGCTCCTACAATGAGCAGTTCTTC 15 - - TRBJ2-1 TRBV18
CASSRPASGGRNEQFF TGTGCCAGCAGCCGACCGGCTAGCGGGGGGAGGAATGAGCAGTTCTTC 16 - TRBD2 TRBJ2-1 TRBV7-9
CASSAPGGAGTDTQYF TGTGCCAGCAGCGCTCCAGGGGGCGCGGGCACAGATACGCAGTATTTT 16 - TRBD1 TRBJ2-3 TRBV9
CAISEQRLAGDPYEQYF TGTGCCATCAGTGAGCAACGACTAGCGGGGGACCCCTACGAGCAGTACTTC 17 - TRBD2 TRBJ2-7 TRBV10-3